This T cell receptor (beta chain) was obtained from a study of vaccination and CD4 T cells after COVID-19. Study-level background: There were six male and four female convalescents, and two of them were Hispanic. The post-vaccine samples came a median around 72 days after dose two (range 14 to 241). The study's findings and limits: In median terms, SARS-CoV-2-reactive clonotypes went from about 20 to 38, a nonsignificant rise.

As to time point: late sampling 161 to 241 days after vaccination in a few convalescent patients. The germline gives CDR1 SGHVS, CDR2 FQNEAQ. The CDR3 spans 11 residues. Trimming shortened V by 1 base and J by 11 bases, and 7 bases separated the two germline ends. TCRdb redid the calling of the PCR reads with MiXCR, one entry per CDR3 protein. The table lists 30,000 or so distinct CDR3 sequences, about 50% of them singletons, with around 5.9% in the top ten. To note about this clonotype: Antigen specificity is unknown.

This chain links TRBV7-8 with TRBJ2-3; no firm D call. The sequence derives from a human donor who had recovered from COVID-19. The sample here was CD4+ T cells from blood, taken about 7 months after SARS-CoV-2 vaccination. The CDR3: CASSLGSMQYF. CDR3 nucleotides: TGTGCCAGCAGCTTAGGATCAATGCAGTATTTT.